This T cell receptor (beta chain) was captured by sequencing in a study of blood T cells in healthy people across ages. Study details: The template switching approach captured approximately one barcoded beta molecule for every two T cells.

Findings and limits, study-wide: In long-lived donors, naive CD4+ cell counts and diversity exceeded those of aged donors.

CDR1 MNHEY and CDR2 SVGAGI come from the germline V gene. This CDR3 has 15 residues. The junction had 7 bases not matched to a gene; V was cut back by 0 bases and J by 8 bases. About this clonotype: Its antigen is as yet unknown.

With a J-beta primer mix and a sample-barcoded 5' primer, a second PCR ran 7 to 11 cycles. MiXCR was run by TCRdb on the 5' RACE reads, yielding one entry per CDR3 protein. The repertoire consists of roughly 1,800,000 distinct CDR3 sequences, with around half occurring once and the leading ten covering less than 2.5%. This rearrangement joins TRBV6-5 to TRBJ2-1, with 7 bases aligning to TRBD2. Sequenced: blood. The sequence was obtained from a middle-aged woman in good health. This CDR3 is CASSYSKAGRHEQFF. CDR3 nucleotide sequence: TGTGCCAGCAGTTACTCGAAAGCGGGAAGGCATGAGCAGTTCTTC.